The clone carrying this T cell receptor (beta chain) was detected once. Antigen specificity is unknown. The data derive from a study of shared clonotypes between healthy human individuals. Every one of the donors was a Caucasian adult that lived in Nashville, Tennessee. CD45RO+ cells joined CCR7-negative CD45RA+ TemRA cells to form CD8 memory. General study results and limits: Among a few donors, roughly 5% of naive CD4 clonotypes were found in common. Relative to their counterparts shared across all four donors, non-shared clonotypes exhibited diminished generation probabilities.

The protocol was immunoSEQ multiplex PCR, while the TCRdb copy is restricted to in-frame clones and leaves out a portion. The sample carries about 380,000 clones, roughly 96% recorded once. The clonotype was recovered from a man aged 25-40 years in good health. The sequenced sample was memory CD8+ T cells sorted from blood. Described subset: CD45RO+ cells pooled with CCR7-negative TemRA cells.

In nucleotides, the CDR3 is TGTGCCAGCAGTATGACTAGCGGGAGCTCCTACGAGCAGTACTTC. Protein sequence: CASSMTSGSSYEQYF. The gene calls are TRBV28 and TRBJ2-7; 12 bases agree with TRBD2. V shed 5 bases and J 0 bases; nucleotides not matched to a gene: 2. CDR1 is MDHEN, CDR2 SYDVKM, per germline. The CDR3 totals 15 residues.